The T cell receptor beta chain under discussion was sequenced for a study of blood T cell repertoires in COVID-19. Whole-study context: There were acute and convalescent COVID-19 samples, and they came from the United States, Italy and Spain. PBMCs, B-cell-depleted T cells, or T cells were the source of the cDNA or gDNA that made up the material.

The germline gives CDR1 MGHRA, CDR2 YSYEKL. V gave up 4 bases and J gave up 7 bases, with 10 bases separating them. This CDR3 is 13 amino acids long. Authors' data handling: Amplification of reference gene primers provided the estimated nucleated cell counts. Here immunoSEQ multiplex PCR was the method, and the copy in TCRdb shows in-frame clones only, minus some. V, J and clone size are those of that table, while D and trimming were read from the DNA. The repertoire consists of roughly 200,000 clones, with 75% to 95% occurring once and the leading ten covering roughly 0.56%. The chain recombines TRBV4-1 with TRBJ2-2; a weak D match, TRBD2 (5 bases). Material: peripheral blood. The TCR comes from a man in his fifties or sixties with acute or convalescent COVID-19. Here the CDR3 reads CASSPGSRGELFF. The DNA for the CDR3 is TGCGCCAGCAGCCCGGGGTCCCGCGGGGAGCTGTTTTTT.